A single sample is the source of the 14 T cell receptor beta chains below, sequenced in a study of T cells expressing NK-cell markers. TCRdb reprocessed the 5' RACE reads and keeps a single row for each CDR3 protein, giving no DNA. There are roughly 160,000 distinct CDR3 sequences in the sample, with 20% held by the top ten. The material sequenced was blood T cells: a sorted CD56 or NKG2C T cell subset, CD4+ or CD8+ T cells, or bulk PBMC T cells (not recorded which). These receptors originate from a man between 18 and 69 years old in good health.

The chain recombines TRBV10-2 with TRBJ2-7; TCRdb outputs TRBD1, but without DNA this stays unchecked. Germline CDR1 reads WSHSY; CDR2 reads SAAADI. This CDR3 comprises 14 residues. CDR3 loop: CASRNRDINYEQYF.

V and J are TRBV6-1 and TRBJ1-2; TCRdb's D call of TRBD1 is untestable without DNA. The CDR3 runs to 14 residues. Germline values: CDR1 MNHNS, CDR2 SASEGT. The chain's CDR3 is CASRQGLVDYGYTF.

This chain joins TRBV7-9 and TRBJ1-2; TCRdb designates TRBD1, a call that cannot be tested without DNA. CDR1 SEHNR and CDR2 FQNEAQ come from the germline V gene (reference sequence). The CDR3 extends over 15 amino acids. The CDR3 is CASSLGSPRGYGYTF.

The chain has TRBV6-5 and TRBJ2-7; with no DNA, the TCRdb D assignment of TRBD1 cannot be verified. The CDR3 is made up of 16 amino acids. Germline lookup yields CDR1 MNHEY and CDR2 SVGAGI. This CDR3 is CASSLWSGAYLYEQYF.

The chain joins TRBV5-1 to TRBJ2-7; TCRdb outputs TRBD1, but without DNA this stays unchecked. The CDR3 runs 17 residues. The germline V gene encodes CDR1 SGHRS and CDR2 YFSETQ. CDR3 amino acids: CASSLGIVGQGAYEQYF.

V is TRBV20-1 and J is TRBJ2-3; TCRdb returns TRBD1, unconfirmable since there is no DNA. Per the germline V gene, CDR1 is DFQATT and CDR2 is SNEGSKA (reference sequence). The CDR3 sequence is 14 residues long. CDR3 loop: CSAEDRGSTDTQYF.

This chain joins TRBV29-1 and TRBJ2-7; TCRdb reports TRBD2, a call that lacks DNA to check it against. CDR1 SQVTM and CDR2 ANQGSEA come from the germline V gene. This CDR3 has 12 residues. CDR3 sequence: CSVDPGRGEQYF.

The V gene is TRBV7-9, the J gene TRBJ1-2; TCRdb calls TRBD1, which cannot be checked without DNA. The CDR3 length is 13 residues. Per germline, CDR1 SEHNR and CDR2 FQNEAQ (reference sequence). CDR3 region: CASSLGQRDGYTF.

CDR3 loop: CASSVSHSNYNEQFF. V and J are TRBV9 and TRBJ2-1. CDR3 length: 15 residues. CDR1 is SGDLS and CDR2 is YYNGEE in the germline V gene.

The genes are TRBV3-1 and TRBJ2-1; there is no DNA to check the TCRdb D call of TRBD1. Germline lookup yields CDR1 LGHDT and CDR2 YNNKEL (reference sequence). The CDR3 contains 13 residues. The CDR3: CASRQGARIEQFF.

This chain connects TRBV18 to TRBJ2-1; checking the TCRdb D call of TRBD1 is not possible without DNA. This CDR3 is 15 amino acids long. Germline V gene data show CDR1 as KGHSH and CDR2 as LQKENI. CDR3 protein: CASSPTDLAYNEQFF.

The CDR3 sequence is CASSLEGQINEKLFF. The chain employs TRBV5-1 and TRBJ1-4; the TRBD1 assignment by TCRdb is unverifiable without DNA. The CDR3 is 15 amino acids. CDR1 and CDR2 from the germline V gene are SGHRS and YFSETQ.

This chain links TRBV4-2 with TRBJ1-5; TCRdb names TRBD1, which stays unverified in the absence of DNA. The germline gives CDR1 LGHNA, CDR2 YNFKEQ. The CDR3 is made up of 21 amino acids. The chain's CDR3 is CASSQKPYRGLRLMCNQPQHF.

This chain links TRBV5-5 with TRBJ1-1. The CDR3 is 12 residues long. The germline V gene has CDR1 SGHKS and CDR2 YYEKEE (reference sequence). This CDR3 is CASSLMSTEAFF. The variable domain in full, completed from reference TRBV5-5 and TRBJ1-1, reads DAGVTQSPTHLIKTRGQQVTLRCSPISGHKSVSWYQQVLGQGPQFIFQYYEKEERGRGNFPDRFSARQFPNYSSELNVNALLLGDSALYLCASSLMSTEAFFGQGTRLTVV.